This is a list of T cell receptor beta chains from one sample in a study of OX40 agonist ivuxolimab in advanced cancers. TCRdb's table, derived via immunoSEQ multiplex PCR, lists solely in-frame clones and lacks some. The table includes around 46,000 clones, roughly 85% detected once. This material consisted of CD4+ or CD8+ T cells sorted from blood, taken in a trial of the OX40 agonist ivuxolimab. Receptors were obtained from an adult with an advanced solid tumor such as melanoma, head and neck, liver or kidney cancer. Each CDR3 is given with its conserved first and last residue. A D gene is named only where the DNA matches it firmly. Size tells how often a clone was seen (once, few, many) or the class of an expanded clone, and some rows leave it out.

v_gene: TRBV27; d_gene: NA; abundance: NA; j_gene: TRBJ2-5; CDR3aa: CASSFGGGVETQYF; CDR3nt: TGTGCCAGCAGTTTTGGAGGTGGGGTAGAGACCCAGTACTTC
v_gene: TRBV7-3; d_gene: NA; abundance: NA; j_gene: TRBJ1-1; CDR3aa: CASSPQEDTEAFF; CDR3nt: TGTGCCAGCAGCCCCCAAGAGGACACTGAAGCTTTCTTT
v_gene: TRBV6-4; d_gene: TRBD1; abundance: NA; j_gene: TRBJ1-2; CDR3aa: CASSDRAGGGYTF; CDR3nt: TGTGCCAGCAGTGACCGGGCAGGGGGCGGCTACACCTTC
v_gene: TRBV29-1; d_gene: NA; abundance: NA; j_gene: TRBJ2-7; CDR3aa: CSVEGVQGYEQYF; CDR3nt: TGCAGCGTTGAAGGGGTCCAGGGCTACGAGCAGTACTTC
v_gene: TRBV7-2; d_gene: TRBD1; abundance: NA; j_gene: TRBJ2-2; CDR3aa: CASTQIRGSNTGELFF; CDR3nt: TGTGCCAGCACCCAAATCAGGGGGAGTAACACCGGGGAGCTGTTTTTT
v_gene: TRBV10-3; d_gene: NA; abundance: NA; j_gene: TRBJ2-7; CDR3aa: CAISGGTDEQYF; CDR3nt: TGTGCCATCAGCGGGGGGACAGACGAGCAGTACTTC
v_gene: TRBV9; d_gene: TRBD2; abundance: NA; j_gene: TRBJ2-5; CDR3aa: CASSASYSGGATETQYF; CDR3nt: TGTGCCAGCAGCGCGTCCTATAGCGGGGGGGCCACAGAGACCCAGTACTTC
v_gene: TRBV19; d_gene: NA; abundance: NA; j_gene: TRBJ1-2; CDR3aa: CASSISVLYGYTF; CDR3nt: TGTGCCAGTAGCATCTCGGTCCTCTATGGCTACACCTTC
v_gene: TRBV5-4; d_gene: TRBD1; abundance: NA; j_gene: TRBJ2-7; CDR3aa: CASSSQGAGDEQYF; CDR3nt: TGTGCCAGCAGCTCACAGGGGGCGGGCGACGAGCAGTACTTC
v_gene: TRBV30; d_gene: NA; abundance: NA; j_gene: TRBJ2-1; CDR3aa: CAWYKPKPYNEQFF; CDR3nt: TGTGCCTGGTACAAACCAAAACCCTACAATGAGCAGTTCTTC
v_gene: TRBV19; d_gene: NA; abundance: NA; j_gene: TRBJ1-6; CDR3aa: CASSADSYNSPLHF; CDR3nt: TGTGCCAGTAGTGCGGACAGTTATAATTCACCCCTCCACTTT
v_gene: TRBV4-1; d_gene: NA; abundance: NA; j_gene: TRBJ2-3; CDR3aa: CASSPGILGATDTQYF; CDR3nt: TGCGCCAGCAGCCCAGGGATCTTGGGGGCTACAGATACGCAGTATTTT
v_gene: TRBV5-4; d_gene: NA; abundance: NA; j_gene: TRBJ2-7; CDR3aa: CASSLGLGNYEQYF; CDR3nt: TGTGCCAGCAGCTTGGGACTAGGCAACTACGAGCAGTACTTC
v_gene: TRBV30; d_gene: NA; abundance: NA; j_gene: TRBJ2-7; CDR3aa: CAWRLWDLQYF; CDR3nt: TGTGCCTGGCGGCTTTGGGATCTCCAGTACTTC
v_gene: TRBV6-1; d_gene: NA; abundance: NA; j_gene: TRBJ2-3; CDR3aa: CASSDLHSTDTQYF; CDR3nt: TGTGCCAGCAGTGATCTCCATAGCACAGATACGCAGTATTTT
v_gene: TRBV7-8; d_gene: TRBD1; abundance: NA; j_gene: TRBJ2-2; CDR3aa: CASSFRTGRTGELFF; CDR3nt: TGTGCCAGCAGCTTCAGGACAGGGCGAACCGGGGAGCTGTTTTTT
v_gene: TRBV6-5; d_gene: TRBD1; abundance: NA; j_gene: TRBJ2-7; CDR3aa: CASSYIGGAYEQYF; CDR3nt: TGTGCCAGCAGTTACATAGGGGGCGCCTACGAGCAGTACTTC
v_gene: TRBV19; d_gene: TRBD2; abundance: NA; j_gene: TRBJ2-2; CDR3aa: CASGRGGSPGELFF; CDR3nt: TGTGCCAGTGGACGGGGCGGGAGCCCCGGGGAGCTGTTTTTT
v_gene: TRBV7-8; d_gene: NA; abundance: NA; j_gene: TRBJ1-1; CDR3aa: CASSIVGMSTEAFF; CDR3nt: TGTGCCAGCAGCATTGTAGGGATGTCCACTGAAGCTTTCTTT
v_gene: TRBV6-1; d_gene: NA; abundance: NA; j_gene: TRBJ2-3; CDR3aa: CASSSLATTDTQYF; CDR3nt: TGTGCCAGCAGTTCTTTAGCGACCACAGATACGCAGTATTTT
v_gene: TRBV19; d_gene: NA; abundance: NA; j_gene: TRBJ2-5; CDR3aa: CASSNNQETQYF; CDR3nt: TGTGCCAGTAGTAATAATCAAGAGACCCAGTACTTC
v_gene: TRBV28; d_gene: NA; abundance: NA; j_gene: TRBJ2-7; CDR3aa: CASSGQSYEQYF; CDR3nt: TGTGCCAGCAGCGGACAGTCCTACGAGCAGTACTTC
v_gene: TRBV19; d_gene: NA; abundance: few; j_gene: TRBJ1-1; CDR3aa: CASSIGGFTEAFF; CDR3nt: TGTGCCAGTAGTATTGGCGGGTTCACTGAAGCTTTCTTT
v_gene: TRBV19; d_gene: NA; abundance: NA; j_gene: TRBJ2-7; CDR3aa: CASSSRVDYEQYF; CDR3nt: TGTGCCAGTAGTTCGCGGGTAGACTACGAGCAGTACTTC
v_gene: TRBV28; d_gene: NA; abundance: NA; j_gene: TRBJ1-1; CDR3aa: CASSLREAEAFF; CDR3nt: TGTGCCAGCAGCCTCCGTGAGGCTGAAGCTTTCTTT
v_gene: TRBV19; d_gene: NA; abundance: NA; j_gene: TRBJ1-6; CDR3aa: CASSDTRKNSPLHF; CDR3nt: TGTGCCAGTAGTGACACCAGAAAGAATTCACCCCTCCACTTT
v_gene: TRBV6-4; d_gene: TRBD1; abundance: NA; j_gene: TRBJ2-1; CDR3aa: CASRAGTGVYNEQFF; CDR3nt: TGTGCCAGCAGAGCCGGGACAGGGGTCTACAATGAGCAGTTCTTC
v_gene: TRBV28; d_gene: TRBD1; abundance: NA; j_gene: TRBJ1-2; CDR3aa: CASSFDRGGGYTF; CDR3nt: TGTGCCAGCAGTTTCGACAGGGGAGGAGGCTACACCTTC
v_gene: TRBV7-2; d_gene: NA; abundance: NA; j_gene: TRBJ1-6; CDR3aa: CASSSQGTSPLHF; CDR3nt: TGTGCCAGCAGCTCCCAGGGAACTTCACCCCTCCACTTT
v_gene: TRBV18; d_gene: NA; abundance: few; j_gene: TRBJ1-2; CDR3aa: CASSPQGIAYGYTF; CDR3nt: TGTGCCAGCTCACCCCAGGGTATCGCCTATGGCTACACCTTC
v_gene: TRBV5-1; d_gene: TRBD1; abundance: NA; j_gene: TRBJ2-2; CDR3aa: CASSSGQGNTGELFF; CDR3nt: TGCGCCAGCAGCTCGGGACAGGGCAACACCGGGGAGCTGTTTTTT
v_gene: TRBV11-2; d_gene: NA; abundance: NA; j_gene: TRBJ1-1; CDR3aa: CASSFFISNTEAFF; CDR3nt: TGTGCCAGCAGCTTTTTTATTTCGAACACTGAAGCTTTCTTT
v_gene: TRBV19; d_gene: NA; abundance: NA; j_gene: TRBJ2-5; CDR3aa: CATGGGGGTQYF; CDR3nt: TGTGCCACCGGAGGCGGGGGCGGGACCCAGTACTTC
v_gene: TRBV4-2; d_gene: NA; abundance: NA; j_gene: TRBJ2-1; CDR3aa: CASSQDERAGKARGEQFF; CDR3nt: TGTGCCAGCAGCCAAGATGAGAGAGCGGGCAAGGCAAGGGGTGAGCAGTTCTTC
v_gene: TRBV5-1; d_gene: TRBD2; abundance: NA; j_gene: TRBJ2-1; CDR3aa: CASSWLAGGLHTLSYNEQFF; CDR3nt: TGCGCCAGCAGCTGGCTAGCGGGAGGCCTCCATACCTTGTCCTACAATGAGCAGTTCTTC
v_gene: TRBV5-1; d_gene: NA; abundance: NA; j_gene: TRBJ2-7; CDR3aa: CASSLVRQSHERYF; CDR3nt: TGCGCCAGCAGCTTGGTGAGACAGTCCCACGAGCGGTACTTC
v_gene: TRBV4-3; d_gene: NA; abundance: NA; j_gene: TRBJ2-7; CDR3aa: CASSQGPVGSYEQYF; CDR3nt: TGCGCCAGCAGCCAAGGGCCAGTGGGTTCCTACGAGCAGTACTTC
v_gene: TRBV19; d_gene: NA; abundance: NA; j_gene: TRBJ1-1; CDR3aa: CASSMGALNTEAFF; CDR3nt: TGTGCCAGTAGTATGGGGGCATTGAACACTGAAGCTTTCTTT
v_gene: TRBV19; d_gene: NA; abundance: NA; j_gene: TRBJ1-5; CDR3aa: CASSRSRETGQPQHF; CDR3nt: TGTGCCAGTAGCCGCTCCCGGGAAACCGGTCAGCCCCAGCATTTT
v_gene: TRBV5-1; d_gene: NA; abundance: NA; j_gene: TRBJ1-1; CDR3aa: CASSLAGGGEAFF; CDR3nt: TGCGCCAGCAGCTTGGCCGGGGGCGGTGAAGCTTTCTTT
v_gene: TRBV19; d_gene: NA; abundance: NA; j_gene: TRBJ2-3; CDR3aa: CASSWAGLVGTDTQYF; CDR3nt: TGTGCCAGTAGTTGGGCGGGACTCGTCGGCACAGATACGCAGTATTTT
v_gene: TRBV28; d_gene: NA; abundance: few; j_gene: TRBJ1-5; CDR3aa: CATHGVNQPQHF; CDR3nt: TGTGCCACCCACGGGGTGAATCAGCCCCAGCATTTT
v_gene: TRBV30; d_gene: TRBD2; abundance: NA; j_gene: TRBJ2-2; CDR3aa: CAWSVRVAGRNTGELFF; CDR3nt: TGTGCCTGGAGTGTACGGGTAGCGGGACGGAACACCGGGGAGCTGTTTTTT
v_gene: TRBV27; d_gene: NA; abundance: NA; j_gene: TRBJ1-2; CDR3aa: CASSLSPTENYGYTF; CDR3nt: TGTGCCAGCAGTTTATCTCCGACGGAGAACTATGGCTACACCTTC
v_gene: TRBV5-1; d_gene: TRBD2; abundance: NA; j_gene: TRBJ2-3; CDR3aa: CASSLNLAGGSTDTQYF; CDR3nt: TGCGCCAGCAGCTTGAACCTAGCGGGGGGGAGCACAGATACGCAGTATTTT
v_gene: TRBV2; d_gene: TRBD1; abundance: NA; j_gene: TRBJ1-1; CDR3aa: CASSPGTVLSEAFF; CDR3nt: TGTGCCAGCAGCCCCGGGACAGTCCTCTCTGAAGCTTTCTTT
v_gene: TRBV19; d_gene: NA; abundance: NA; j_gene: TRBJ2-2; CDR3aa: CASTQGWNTGELFF; CDR3nt: TGTGCCAGTACTCAGGGCTGGAACACCGGGGAGCTGTTTTTT
v_gene: TRBV28; d_gene: TRBD2; abundance: once; j_gene: TRBJ2-4; CDR3aa: CAAIGLVSSIQYF; CDR3nt: TGTGCCGCCATAGGACTAGTTAGTAGCATTCAGTACTTC
v_gene: TRBV29-1; d_gene: NA; abundance: NA; j_gene: TRBJ1-1; CDR3aa: CSVVFQGWAFF; CDR3nt: TGCAGCGTTGTTTTCCAGGGTTGGGCTTTCTTT